The following is a T cell receptor beta chain sequence with its context. As yet, its antigen is unknown. This sample was included in a study of lymphopenia after photon versus proton radiotherapy. Assay used: immunoSEQ multiplex PCR; TCRdb lists only in-frame clones, some missing. The sample contains roughly 61,000 clones, roughly nine tenths of which appear only once. Study outcomes and limitations: Larger post-nadir TCR diversity loss correlated inversely with survival in deceased patients.

Germline lookup yields CDR1 LNHDA and CDR2 SQIVND (reference sequence). The CDR3 has 15 residues. Deletions cut 1 base from V and 7 bases from J, with 14 bases between. The chain uses TRBV19 and TRBJ1-5; D perhaps matches TRBD1 (5 bases). The sample consisted of peripheral blood, taken from a patient treated with proton-based radiotherapy. This TCR came from a man older than 75 with esophageal cancer. The CDR3 loop is CASSIVGRGPQPQHF. CDR3 DNA: TGTGCCAGTAGTATAGTCGGGAGGGGCCCCCAGCCCCAGCATTTT. The variable domain in full, completed from reference TRBV19 and TRBJ1-5, reads DGGITQSPKYLFRKEGQNVTLSCEQNLNHDAMYWYRQDPGQGLRLIYYSQIVNDFQKGDIAEGYSVSREKKESFPLTVTSAQKNPTAFYLCASSIVGRGPQPQHFGDGTRLSIL.